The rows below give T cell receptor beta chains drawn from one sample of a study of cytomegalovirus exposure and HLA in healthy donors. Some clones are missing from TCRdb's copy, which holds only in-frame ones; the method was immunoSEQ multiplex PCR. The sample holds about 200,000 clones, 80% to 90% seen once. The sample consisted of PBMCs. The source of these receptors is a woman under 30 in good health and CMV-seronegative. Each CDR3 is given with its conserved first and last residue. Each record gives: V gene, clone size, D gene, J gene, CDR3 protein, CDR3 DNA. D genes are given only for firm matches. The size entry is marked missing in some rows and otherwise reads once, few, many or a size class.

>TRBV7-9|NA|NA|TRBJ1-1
CASSYYREGTEAFF
TGTGCCAGCAGCTATTACAGGGAAGGGACTGAAGCTTTCTTT
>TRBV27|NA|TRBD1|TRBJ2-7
CASSRGQVEYEQYF
TGTGCCAGCAGTCGGGGACAGGTCGAGTACGAGCAGTACTTC
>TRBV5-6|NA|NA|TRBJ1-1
CASSLLPTEAFF
TGTGCCAGCAGCCTCCTCCCCACTGAAGCTTTCTTT
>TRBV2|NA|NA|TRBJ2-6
CASSWDSDVSGANVLTF
TGTGCCAGCAGCTGGGACTCCGACGTCTCTGGGGCCAACGTCCTGACTTTC
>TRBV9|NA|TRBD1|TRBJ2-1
CASSVAQGANEQFF
TGTGCCAGCAGCGTAGCACAGGGGGCGAATGAGCAGTTCTTC
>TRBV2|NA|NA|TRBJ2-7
CASSLRGEQYF
TGTGCCAGCAGCCTCAGGGGCGAGCAGTACTTC
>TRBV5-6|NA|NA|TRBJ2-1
CASSFEVLGGGNEQFF
TGTGCCAGCAGCTTTGAGGTACTAGGGGGGGGCAATGAGCAGTTCTTC
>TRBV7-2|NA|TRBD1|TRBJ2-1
CASSPRQGAVNNEQFF
TGTGCCAGCAGCCCAAGACAGGGGGCGGTTAACAATGAGCAGTTCTTC
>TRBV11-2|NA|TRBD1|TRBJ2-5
CASSNLAGTGRETQYF
TGTGCCAGCAGCAATTTGGCCGGGACAGGGAGAGAGACCCAGTACTTC
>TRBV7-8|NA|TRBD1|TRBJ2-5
CASTLQGQQETQYF
TGTGCCAGCACACTCCAGGGACAGCAAGAGACCCAGTACTTC
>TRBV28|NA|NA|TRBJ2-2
CASSPGHNTGELFF
TGTGCCAGCAGTCCCGGACATAACACCGGGGAGCTGTTTTTT
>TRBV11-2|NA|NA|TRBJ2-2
CASSLGQTNTGELFF
TGTGCCAGCAGCTTAGGACAGACGAACACCGGGGAGCTGTTTTTT
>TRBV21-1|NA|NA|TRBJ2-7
CASSKCGDPYEQYF
TGTGCCAGCAGCAAATGCGGCGACCCCTACGAGCAGTACTTC
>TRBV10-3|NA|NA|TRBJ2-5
CAISGFQGETQYF
TGTGCCATCAGTGGGTTCCAGGGGGAGACCCAGTACTTC
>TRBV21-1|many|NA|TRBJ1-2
CASSQGRGSYGYTF
TGTGCCAGCAGCCAAGGGAGGGGATCTTATGGCTACACCTTC
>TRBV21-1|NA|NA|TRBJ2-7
CASNPVRGGLAGYEQYF
TGTGCCAGCAACCCAGTAAGGGGGGGACTAGCGGGTTACGAGCAGTACTTC
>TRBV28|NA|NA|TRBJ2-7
CASRKDSRLYEQYF
TGTGCCAGCAGAAAGGACAGCCGGCTCTACGAGCAGTACTTC
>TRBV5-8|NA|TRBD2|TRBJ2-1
CASSLEGAGGPYEQFF
TGTGCCAGCAGCTTGGAAGGTGCGGGAGGGCCGTATGAGCAGTTCTTC
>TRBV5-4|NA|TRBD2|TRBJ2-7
CASSSAGTSGAYEQYF
TGTGCCAGCAGCTCGGCCGGGACTAGCGGGGCCTACGAGCAGTACTTC
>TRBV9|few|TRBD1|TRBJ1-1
CASSSDRGEAFF
TGTGCCAGCAGCTCCGACAGGGGTGAAGCTTTCTTT
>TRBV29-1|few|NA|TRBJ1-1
CSGDTEAFF
TGCAGTGGAGACACTGAAGCTTTCTTT
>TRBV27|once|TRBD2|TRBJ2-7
CASSGGEVVVQYF
TGTGCCAGCAGCGGGGGGGAGGTGGTTGTGCAGTACTTC
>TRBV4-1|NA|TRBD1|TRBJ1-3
CASSQLQGAENTIYF
TGCGCCAGCAGCCAATTACAGGGGGCGGAAAACACCATATATTTT
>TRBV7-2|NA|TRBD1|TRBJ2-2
CASSLAQGANTGELFF
TGTGCCAGCAGCTTAGCCCAGGGGGCGAACACCGGGGAGCTGTTTTTT
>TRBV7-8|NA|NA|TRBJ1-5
CASSLGSRGPNQPQHF
TGTGCCAGCAGCTTAGGGAGCCGCGGTCCCAATCAGCCCCAGCATTTT
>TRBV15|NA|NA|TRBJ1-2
CATSMTTGSLDGYTF
TGTGCCACCAGCATGACTACGGGCTCCTTAGATGGCTACACCTTC